These 20 T cell receptor beta chains were all obtained from the same sample, sequenced in a study of control samples from healthy donors and cancer patients. The table came from immunoSEQ multiplex PCR; TCRdb's copy has only in-frame clones and leaves some out. Of about 170,000 clones in the sample, roughly 94% were seen once. The sample consisted of blood. The receptors shown here come from a young woman in good health.

In this sample, this clone turned up once. CDR3 sequence reads: CASSQYLGTRNEQFF. The DNA of the CDR3 is TGTGCCAGCAGCCAATACCTCGGGACTCGAAATGAGCAGTTCTTC. The V and J genes are TRBV14 and TRBJ2-1, with D tentatively TRBD2 (6 bases). CDR1 is SGHDN, CDR2 FVKESK, per germline. The V end was cut by 2 bases, the J end by 7 bases, with 15 bases between. CDR3 length: 15 residues.

This rearrangement joins TRBV7-3 to TRBJ2-1; TRBD2 aligns across 8 bases. Germline CDR1 is SGHTA and CDR2 is FQGTGA. The length of the CDR3 is 13 residues. V shed 3 bases and J 6 bases; nucleotides not matched to a gene: 1. CDR3 region: CASSFRGGNEQFF. The DNA of the CDR3 is TGTGCCAGCAGCTTTCGGGGGGGCAATGAGCAGTTCTTC.

The chain carries TRBV12-3 or TRBV12-4 and TRBJ2-6; D gene unclear. V shed 5 bases and J shed 0 bases, with 2 bases lying between them. The CDR3 is 13 amino acids. CDR3 sequence (DNA): TGTGCCAGCAGTAGCTCTGGGGCCAACGTCCTGACTTTC. Translation gives CASSSSGANVLTF.

The V gene is TRBV7-9, the J gene TRBJ2-7; perhaps TRBD1 as D (6 bases). V was pared by 1 base and J by 8 bases, with 21 bases between. This CDR3 contains 16 residues. From germline, CDR1 is SEHNR and CDR2 FQNEAQ (reference sequence). CDR3 sequence: CASSLVGAGEGRKQYF. The CDR3 bases are TGTGCCAGCAGCTTAGTGGGGGCCGGGGAAGGTAGAAAGCAGTACTTC. The entire variable domain, with the rest obtained from reference TRBV7-9 and TRBJ2-7, is as follows: DTGVSQNPRHKITKRGQNVTFRCDPISEHNRLYWYRQTLGQGPEFLTYFQNEAQLEKSRLLSDRFSAERPKGSFSTLEIQRTEQGDSAMYLCASSLVGAGEGRKQYFGPGTRLTVT.

The rearrangement uses TRBV27 and TRBJ1-6; 8 bases line up with TRBD1. The CDR3 length is 16 residues. The germline gives CDR1 MNHEY, CDR2 SMNVEV (reference sequence). The J segment lost 9 bases and the V segment lost 1 base, leaving 8 bases of the junction unmatched. CDR3 residues: CASSLWPPGGISPLHF. CDR3 nucleotide sequence: TGTGCCAGCAGTTTATGGCCCCCAGGGGGCATTTCACCCCTCCACTTT.

The chain recombines TRBV4-1 with TRBJ2-5; a weak D match, TRBD2 (7 bases). The CDR3 loop spans 12 amino acids. Germline-derived CDR1 and CDR2 are MGHRA and YSYEKL. V was trimmed by 6 bases and J by 5 bases, leaving 10 bases between them. CDR3 sequence: CASRGGAETQYF. Written as DNA, the CDR3 is TGCGCCAGCAGAGGGGGGGCCGAGACCCAGTACTTC.

This rearrangement joins TRBV29-1 to TRBJ2-3; 9 positions match TRBD2. The trim removed 7 bases at V and 4 bases at J, leaving 12 bases unmatched. Germline V gene lookup returns CDR1 SQVTM and CDR2 ANQGSEA. This CDR3 is 15 amino acids long. The CDR3 coding sequence is TGCAGCGCCTACGCGTGGCGGGGGGGAGCAGATACGCAGTATTTT. It translates to CSAYAWRGGADTQYF.

This chain uses TRBV7-3 with TRBJ2-7; TRBD2 is a possible D gene (6 bases). Trimming left V 5 bases short and J 5 bases short, with 13 bases between. The CDR3 is made up of 13 amino acids. Germline-derived CDR1 and CDR2 are SGHTA and FQGTGA. CDR3 DNA: TGTGCCAGCAGCCCTACCGGGAGCAACGAGCAGTACTTC. This translates into CASSPTGSNEQYF.

This chain connects TRBV5-1 to TRBJ2-7; no definite D call. Germline V gene data show CDR1 as SGHRS and CDR2 as YFSETQ. Trimming took off 4 bases at V and 2 bases at J, with 10 bases between the two ends. CDR3 size: 13 residues. In nucleotides, the CDR3 is TGCGCCAGCAGCGAGGACGGAACCTACGAGCAGTACTTC. It is translated as CASSEDGTYEQYF. Supplemented by reference TRBV5-1 and TRBJ2-7, the full variable domain reads KAGVTQTPRYLIKTRGQQVTLSCSPISGHRSVSWYQQTPGQGLQFLFEYFSETQRNKGNFPGRFSGRQFSNSRSEMNVSTLELGDSALYLCASSEDGTYEQYFGPGTRLTVT.

This sequence joins TRBV5-1 and TRBJ2-3; the D gene is possibly TRBD1 (5 bases). CDR1 and CDR2 from the germline V gene are SGHRS and YFSETQ. This CDR3 contains 14 residues. V was shortened by 4 bases and J by 0 bases, with 9 bases between the two germline ends. Written as DNA, the CDR3 is TGCGCCAGCAGCCTACAGGTTAGCACAGATACGCAGTATTTT. Translating it yields CASSLQVSTDTQYF.

V gene TRBV5-1 combines with J gene TRBJ1-2; D possibly corresponds to TRBD1 (5 bases). Trimming took 4 bases from V and 0 from J, leaving 10 bases between them. Germline lookup yields CDR1 SGHRS and CDR2 YFSETQ. This CDR3 has 14 amino acids. As DNA, the CDR3 is TGCGCCAGCAGCCAGGGTCCAACTAACTATGGCTACACCTTC. Translated, it gives CASSQGPTNYGYTF.

The J gene is TRBJ1-1, the V gene TRBV7-9, with D uncertain. Between the trimmed V and J ends, which lost 0 bases and 5 bases, there was a span of 4 bases. The CDR3 sequence is 12 residues long. Looked up from germline, CDR1 is SEHNR and CDR2 is FQNEAQ (reference sequence). The CDR3 DNA reads as TGTGCCAGCAGCTTAGCAGGGACTGAAGCTTTCTTT. This translates into CASSLAGTEAFF.

J is TRBJ2-3 and V is TRBV7-3, with 7 bases fitting TRBD1. Germline CDR1 reads SGHTA; CDR2 reads FQGTGA. The CDR3 consists of 15 residues. The V and J ends lost 4 bases and 3 bases, in that order; junction bases with no gene match: 7. The CDR3 nucleotides read TGTGCCAGCAGCTCAGGGGCAGGGGGTACAGATACGCAGTATTTT. Translation gives CASSSGAGGTDTQYF.

The chain recombines TRBV29-1 with TRBJ1-4; possibly TRBD1 for D (5 bases). CDR1 is SQVTM, CDR2 ANQGSEA, per germline. Trimming stripped 7 bases from V and 2 bases from J, with 8 bases between. This CDR3 comprises 12 residues. The CDR3 region is CSGGRTNEKLFF. As DNA, the CDR3 is TGCAGCGGGGGGAGGACTAATGAAAAACTGTTTTTT.

The V and J genes are TRBV10-3 and TRBJ2-5; D is possibly TRBD1 (6 bases). The CDR3 has 13 amino acids. Germline V gene lookup returns CDR1 ENHRY and CDR2 SYGVKD. The germline V and J ends were trimmed by 3 bases and 9 bases, with 14 bases remaining between them. The CDR3 DNA reads TGTGCCATCAGTGAAAGGCAGGGGATGGCCCAGTACTTC. Its translation: CAISERQGMAQYF.

This rearrangement joins TRBV6-2 or TRBV6-3 to TRBJ1-1; a weak D match, TRBD1 (5 bases). The CDR3 runs 13 residues. Germline CDR1 is MNHEY and CDR2 is SVGEGT. Deletions cut 2 bases from V and 4 bases from J, with 8 bases between. CDR3 loop: CASSYGGSTEAFF. The CDR3 DNA follows: TGTGCCAGCAGTTACGGGGGAAGCACTGAAGCTTTCTTT.

The gene calls are TRBV28 and TRBJ2-7; 12 bases are shared with TRBD2. The junction had 11 bases not matched to a gene; V was cut back by 7 bases and J by 1 base. This CDR3 is built from 17 residues. Per germline, CDR1 MDHEN and CDR2 SYDVKM. CDR3: CASISPGLAGASYEQYF. In nucleotides, the CDR3 is TGTGCCAGCATCTCGCCGGGACTAGCGGGCGCTTCCTACGAGCAGTACTTC.

The chain recombines TRBV6-5 with TRBJ2-3; a possible D gene is TRBD2 (7 bases). V lost 7 bases and J 2 bases, leaving 16 bases between the germline ends. CDR3 size: 15 residues. CDR1 is MNHEY and CDR2 is SVGAGI in the germline V gene. This CDR3 is CASNDGGRSTDTQYF. CDR3 sequence (DNA): TGTGCCAGCAACGACGGGGGGCGATCCACAGATACGCAGTATTTT.

This chain links TRBV10-3 with TRBJ2-7, with 7 bases identical to TRBD1. CDR1 and CDR2 (germline): ENHRY, SYGVKD. Trimming took 4 bases from V and 3 from J; bases not matched to a gene: 0. CDR3 length: 12 residues. Here the CDR3 DNA reads TGTGCCATCAGTGGGGACAGCTACGAGCAGTACTTC. This encodes CAISGDSYEQYF.

This chain joins TRBV7-9 and TRBJ1-3; no definite D call. The length of the CDR3 is 13 residues. V lost 7 bases, J lost 4 bases, and 11 bases lay in between. CDR1 and CDR2 (germline): SEHNR, FQNEAQ (reference sequence). DNA of the CDR3: TGTGCCAGCACCCCCGGCGCAGGAAACACCATATATTTT. Translation gives CASTPGAGNTIYF.